This T cell receptor (beta chain) was sequenced for a study of cytomegalovirus exposure and HLA in healthy donors. Of note for this clone: Its antigen is unidentified.

V shed 5 bases and J 5 bases; nucleotides not matched to a gene: 9. CDR1 and CDR2 (germline): SGHVS, FQNEAQ. The CDR3 length is 17 residues. Overall study results and limits: Earlier analysis yielded a pattern in which most TCR beta V segments were productive about 90% or about 30% of the time. Other equally common chains were less clonally expanded than HLA-associated TCR beta chains, a later analysis showed. In a later analysis, TCR beta V- and J-gene trimming was associated with a missense DCLRE1C variant. The study had only CMV serostatus as immune exposure information.

In the PCR, 60 Vbeta and 13 Jbeta primers were used. TCRdb's table, derived via immunoSEQ multiplex PCR, lists solely in-frame clones and lacks some. Of around 90,000 clones in the sample, 82% are singletons; the top ten hold approximately 3.6%. This rearrangement joins TRBV7-8 to TRBJ2-7; 16 bases map to TRBD2. The origin of this receptor is a man aged 50-59 years in good health and CMV-seronegative. Sequencing was carried out using PBMCs. CDR3 sequence: CASSTGLAGGVWNEQYF. The CDR3 nucleotides read TGTGCCAGCAGCACGGGACTAGCGGGAGGGGTCTGGAACGAGCAGTACTTC.